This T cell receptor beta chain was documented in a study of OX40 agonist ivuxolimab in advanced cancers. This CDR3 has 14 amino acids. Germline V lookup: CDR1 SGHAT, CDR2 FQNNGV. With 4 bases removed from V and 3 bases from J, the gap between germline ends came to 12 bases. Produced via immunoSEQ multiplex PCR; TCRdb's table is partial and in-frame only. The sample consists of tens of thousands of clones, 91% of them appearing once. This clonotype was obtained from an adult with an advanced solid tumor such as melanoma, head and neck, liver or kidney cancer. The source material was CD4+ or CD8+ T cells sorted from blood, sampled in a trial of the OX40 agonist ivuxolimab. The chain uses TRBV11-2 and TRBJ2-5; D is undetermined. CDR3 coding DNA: TGTGCCAGCAGCTCCACATCTGGGGAAGAGACCCAGTACTTC. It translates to CASSSTSGEETQYF.